Listed here is a single T cell receptor beta chain. In the study's own analysis: Reference gene primer amplification in the assay estimated nucleated cell counts. The repertoire was sequenced with immunoSEQ multiplex PCR; TCRdb's copy has only in-frame clones and lacks some. V and J calls and clone size are given by that table; D and trimming were obtained from the DNA. This table has approximately 69,000 clones, 79% appearing once. This specimen belongs to a study of blood T cell repertoires in COVID-19. Background on the study: Sites in the United States, Italy and Spain provided acute and convalescent COVID-19 samples. Sample material is recorded as cDNA or gDNA derived from T cells, B-cell-depleted T cells, or PBMCs.

Germline V CDR1 and CDR2: SGHDN, FVKESK. This CDR3 is built from 13 residues. V was cut by 5 bases and J by 1 base, with 9 bases left in between. The sample taken for sequencing was peripheral blood. This receptor was identified in a human donor in a cohort sampled during active COVID-19. The V gene is TRBV14, the J gene TRBJ2-7; D perhaps matches TRBD1 (5 bases). CDR3 in amino acids: CASSSHRSYEQYF. The CDR3 region has the DNA TGTGCCAGCAGCTCCCACAGGTCCTACGAGCAGTACTTC.